This TCR beta chain is from a study of Graves' ophthalmopathy and Graves' hyperthyroidism. Across the study: Peripheral blood samples were taken at initial diagnosis, before any treatment.

This clonotype showed up many times. The V gene end was trimmed by 4 bases and the J gene end by 0 bases; junction bases not matched to a gene: 2. The CDR3 loop spans 14 amino acids. Germline-derived CDR1 and CDR2 are SQVTM and ANQGSEA. RNA transcripts were the source from which TCR beta CDR3 regions were amplified. In the first round, RT-PCR was carried out with HTBI primers, and a multiplex PCR formed the second round. TCRdb re-called the multiplex PCR reads with MiXCR, one entry per CDR3 protein. The data show 650,000 to 900,000 distinct CDR3 sequences, 40% seen once. The gene calls are TRBV29-1 and TRBJ1-5, with 8 positions matching TRBD1. The source material was peripheral blood. This TCR derives from an adult man with Graves' ophthalmopathy. The CDR3 DNA is TGCAGCGTTGGGACAGGGTATAGCAATCAGCCCCAGCATTTT. Residues: CSVGTGYSNQPQHF.